This TCR beta chain was profiled in a study of blood T cell repertoires in COVID-19. Study as a whole: Specimens from acute and convalescent COVID-19 originated in the United States, Italy and Spain. In each case, the material was cDNA or gDNA derived from T cells, B-cell-depleted T cells, or PBMCs.

CDR1 is SGHRS and CDR2 is YFSETQ in the germline V gene. V was shortened by 1 base and J by 3 bases, with 7 bases between the two germline ends. CDR3 length equals 13 residues. The study assigned cohorts using participant-reported clinical history. Study processing details: Amplifying reference gene primers gave estimates of nucleated cell counts. TCRdb's copy holds only in-frame clones and misses some; the assay was immunoSEQ multiplex PCR. Clonal size and the V and J genes are those of that table, whereas D and trimming came from the DNA. The sample records some 300,000 clones, nearly 90% being singletons.

The rearrangement joins TRBV5-1 to TRBJ2-5; perhaps TRBD2 as D (5 bases). This TCR was recovered from a woman in her twenties or thirties who had recovered from COVID-19. Specimen: PBMCs or T cells enriched from blood (not recorded which). CDR3 bases: TGCGCCAGCAGCTTGATGGGAGAAGAGACCCAGTACTTC. Translating it yields CASSLMGEETQYF.